A single sample is the source of the 10 T cell receptor beta chains below, sequenced in a study of T cells in narcolepsy. Using immunoSEQ multiplex PCR, the repertoire was profiled, and TCRdb retains in-frame clones only, with some absent. Of some 30,000 clones in the sample, roughly four fifths are singletons; the top ten hold about 0.64%. The material sequenced was memory (CD45RA-) CD4+ T cells from blood. The receptor set was obtained from a human donor in good health.

J is TRBJ1-6 and V is TRBV6-5; D call uncertain. With 2 bases removed from V and 6 bases from J, the gap between germline ends came to 11 bases. Looked up from germline, CDR1 is MNHEY and CDR2 is SVGAGI. The CDR3 length is 15 residues. The CDR3: CASSYLGRANSPLHF. CDR3 nucleotide sequence: TGTGCCAGCAGTTACCTCGGGAGGGCTAATTCACCCCTCCACTTT.

This clone appeared a few times. The V and J genes are TRBV2 and TRBJ1-1, with a tentative D call TRBD1 (5 bases). V was pared by 6 bases and J by 1 base, with 15 bases between. The germline CDR1 and CDR2 sequences are SNHLY and FYNNEI. The CDR3 consists of 15 residues. CDR3 amino acids: CASSPEGDRNTEAFF. CDR3 nucleotide sequence: TGTGCCAGCAGCCCTGAAGGGGATAGGAACACTGAAGCTTTCTTT.

This clone was counted once. The CDR3 DNA sequence: TGTGCCAGCAGCACCACAGGGTTTGGCTACACCTTC. Encoded protein: CASSTTGFGYTF. V usage is TRBV7-8 and J usage is TRBJ1-2; TRBD1 might be the D (6 bases). The CDR3 sequence is 12 residues long. Germline V lookup: CDR1 SGHVS, CDR2 FQNEAQ. The V end was cut by 5 bases, the J end by 7 bases, with 11 bases between.

The chain combines TRBV5-6 with TRBJ2-5; D call uncertain. V shed 1 base and J shed 4 bases, with 8 bases lying between them. The CDR3 totals 13 residues. Germline CDR1 is SGHDT and CDR2 is YYEEEE. CDR3 amino acids: CASSLLPGETQYF. CDR3 DNA: TGTGCCAGCAGCTTGTTGCCCGGAGAGACCCAGTACTTC.

The chain combines TRBV14 with TRBJ1-6; no clear D gene. Germline V CDR1 and CDR2: SGHDN, FVKESK. The CDR3 loop spans 16 amino acids. Deletions cut 1 base from V and 2 bases from J, with 9 bases between. CDR3 nucleotides: TGTGCCAGCAGCCAAGGGTCACCCCCCTATAATTCACCCCTCCACTTT. Translating gives CASSQGSPPYNSPLHF.

This clone was detected only once. This chain connects TRBV7-6 to TRBJ1-3; D is ambiguous. Germline CDR1 is SGHVS and CDR2 is FNYEAQ. This CDR3 comprises 13 residues. V lost 0 bases and J lost 4, with 4 bases in between. CDR3 bases: TGTGCCAGCAGCTTAGCAATGGGAAACACCATATATTTT. Amino acid sequence: CASSLAMGNTIYF.

This clone was seen only once. The gene calls are TRBV9 and TRBJ2-1; 8 bases are a match to TRBD1. This CDR3 comprises 12 residues. Germline values: CDR1 SGDLS, CDR2 YYNGEE. The junction had 3 bases not matched to a gene; V was cut back by 4 bases and J by 9 bases. CDR3 in DNA: TGTGCCAGCAGCCTTGACAGGGGTGAGCAGTTCTTC. It encodes CASSLDRGEQFF.

V and J are TRBV4-2 and TRBJ2-5; 7 nucleotides line up with TRBD2. The CDR3 totals 16 residues. With 2 bases clipped from V and 1 base from J, the junction kept 7 bases outside the gene matches. Germline assignment: CDR1 LGHNA and CDR2 YNFKEQ. CDR3: CASSQSSGAGQETQYF. DNA for the CDR3: TGTGCCAGCAGCCAATCCAGCGGGGCCGGCCAAGAGACCCAGTACTTC.

A single count supports this clone. The chain has TRBV4-1 and TRBJ1-2; 7 bases align to TRBD1. CDR1 MGHRA and CDR2 YSYEKL come from the germline V gene. The V segment lost 4 bases and the J segment 1 base; nucleotides outside the gene matches: 9. The CDR3 has 16 amino acids. CDR3 sequence: CASSPSTGSNNYGYTF. The CDR3 DNA reads as TGCGCCAGCAGCCCCTCGACAGGGTCAAATAACTATGGCTACACCTTC.

The genes are TRBV27 and TRBJ1-3; no firm D call. The CDR3 has 13 amino acids. Germline CDR1 MNHEY, CDR2 SMNVEV (reference sequence). V gave up 5 bases and J gave up 2 bases, with 7 bases separating them. CDR3 protein: CASSTGTGNTIYF. The CDR3, as DNA: TGTGCCAGCAGTACGGGGACTGGAAACACCATATATTTT.